The clone carrying this TCR beta chain was found many times. Its antigen is not known. This sample is part of a study of blood T cells in healthy people across ages. Study summary: Template switching picked up about one barcoded beta molecule for each two T cells.

Whole-study findings and limits: The study found TCR beta diversity correlated strongly with naive T cell percentage.

Next came a second PCR, run for about 6 to 11 cycles, which used a sample-barcoded 5' primer along with a J-beta primer mix. TCRdb redid the calling of the 5' RACE reads with MiXCR, one entry per CDR3 protein. This table holds more than 900,000 distinct CDR3 sequences, roughly 29% found once. Germline V gene sequence: CDR1 MGHRA, CDR2 YSYEKL. Trimming took off 1 base at V and 4 bases at J, with 7 bases between the two ends. The CDR3 length is 13 residues. These sequences were also reported in another study, on T cells of mothers and their children.

Sequencing was performed on blood. This sequence originates from a woman aged 40 to 50 in good health. The chain recombines TRBV4-1 with TRBJ2-5; D is ambiguous. CDR3 sequence reads: CASSQVGLETQYF. In nucleotides, the CDR3 is TGCGCCAGCAGCCAAGTCGGTCTAGAGACCCAGTACTTC.